Given below is one T cell receptor (beta chain) in context. With 4 bases removed from V and 5 bases from J, the gap between germline ends came to 16 bases. CDR1 is SGHRS, CDR2 YFSETQ, per germline. This CDR3 contains 15 residues. This entry comes from a study of CD8 T cells in Susac syndrome. Across the whole study: When blood was collected, patients with Susac syndrome were therapy-naive, were taking corticosteroids, or were receiving intravenous immunoglobulin alone.

cDNA came from roughly 0.53 to 1 ug RNA primed by random hexamers. By means of immunoSEQ multiplex PCR, TCR beta CDR3 spanning 54 Vbeta and 13 Jbeta underwent amplification. From the immunoSEQ multiplex PCR reads, TCRdb called clonotypes with MiXCR, one entry per CDR3 protein. The top ten clones hold more than 0.095% of a sample with roughly 200,000 distinct CDR3 sequences, 94% of them seen once. The chain has TRBV5-1 and TRBJ2-1; D may correspond to TRBD1 or TRBD2 (5 bases each). Specimen: CD4+ T cells from PBMCs. This sequence was found in a human donor with Susac syndrome. The CDR3: CASSLNGGSNNEQFF. CDR3 in DNA: TGCGCCAGCAGCCTGAATGGGGGAAGCAACAATGAGCAGTTCTTC.